The TCR beta chain under discussion was sequenced for a study of regulatory and conventional T cells in RAG deficiency. Findings and limits, study-wide: Shorter CDR3s in all patient subsets; >85% Treg-Tconv overlap in Omenn. Shannon entropy was markedly lower and Simpson indices higher in RAG-deficient patients than control T-cell subsets.

V was pared by 8 bases and J by 3 bases, with 13 bases between. Per the germline V gene, CDR1 is SNHLY and CDR2 is FYNNEI. This CDR3 region has 14 residues. Assay used: immunoSEQ multiplex PCR; TCRdb lists only in-frame clones, some missing. The sample carries over 45,000 clones, about nine tenths recorded once. Conventional CD4+ T cells were sorted from blood as CD25-low CD127-high cells. Regarding this clone: Its specificity is unknown.

The data also belong to a second study, concerning regulatory T cells. This second study notes: Primers: 52 TRBV forward and 13 TRBJ reverse.

The genes are TRBV2 and TRBJ1-4; the D is unclear. Sequences were obtained from CD4+ effector T cells sorted from blood. The origin of this receptor is a human donor in good health. CDR3 loop: CASRLLAANEKLFF. CDR3 nucleotides: TGTGCCAGCCGGTTGCTCGCGGCTAATGAAAAACTGTTTTTT.